This T cell receptor beta chain was sequenced for a study of vaccination and CD4 T cells after COVID-19. Background on the study: The authors used overlapping spike peptides from SARS-CoV-2, HCoV-NL63, HCoV-OC43 and HCoV-229E to stimulate cells.

Treatment specified: roughly 10-day PBMC culture with coronavirus spike peptide pools or control peptides (ViraFEST assay). Fresh replacement IL-2 medium substituted for half the medium on days 3 and 7. The Oncomine TCR Beta short-read assay was applied to DNA of cultured CD4+ T cells. TCRdb re-called the PCR reads with MiXCR, one entry per CDR3 protein. The profile covers about 20,000 distinct CDR3 sequences, with over 50% appearing a single time and roughly 17% taken by the ten largest. Worth noting for this clonotype: Its target is unknown.

This CDR3 comprises 15 residues. The ends lost 2 bases at V and 8 bases at J; junction bases unmatched: 6. Germline V gene lookup returns CDR1 MNHNS and CDR2 SASEGT. This sequence joins TRBV6-1 and TRBJ2-2; 9 nucleotides line up with TRBD1. Material: CD4+ T cells from blood, cultured in vitro. This clonotype was sampled from a human donor who had recovered from COVID-19. The CDR3 DNA reads TGTGCCAGCAGTGAAATACAGGGGGCGCCTGGGGAGCTGTTTTTT. It translates to CASSEIQGAPGELFF.